This record looks at one T cell receptor beta chain sequence and its context. Its antigen is not known. The CDR3 totals 14 residues. Germline-derived CDR1 and CDR2 are LNHDA and SQIVND (reference sequence). Trimming cost V 5 bases and J 2 bases, with 12 bases left between them. Researchers divided each subset's genomic DNA evenly across several immunoSEQ plates. Clones were read by immunoSEQ multiplex PCR, and TCRdb kept only the in-frame ones, dropping some. The repertoire holds roughly 2,500,000 clones, with approximately 93% as singletons. This record comes from a study of shared clonotypes between healthy human individuals. Regarding the study as a whole: Clonotype sharing among the donors was expected to vary with sequencing depth. Non-shared clonotypes showed lower generation probabilities than clonotypes common to all four donors.

The TCR originated in a man in his late teens or twenties in good health. Some clones in this sample may be carry-over from other donors' samples. The rearrangement uses TRBV19 and TRBJ1-2; D ambiguous. The material sequenced was naive CD4+ T cells from PBMCs. Subset of the sample: CD45RA+ positively selected. The CDR3 loop is CASSYTVGNYGYTF. Here the CDR3 DNA reads TGTGCCAGTAGTTATACAGTAGGGAACTATGGCTACACCTTC. Variable domain in full (rest from reference TRBV19 and TRBJ1-2): DGGITQSPKYLFRKEGQNVTLSCEQNLNHDAMYWYRQDPGQGLRLIYYSQIVNDFQKGDIAEGYSVSREKKESFPLTVTSAQKNPTAFYLCASSYTVGNYGYTFGSGTRLTVV.